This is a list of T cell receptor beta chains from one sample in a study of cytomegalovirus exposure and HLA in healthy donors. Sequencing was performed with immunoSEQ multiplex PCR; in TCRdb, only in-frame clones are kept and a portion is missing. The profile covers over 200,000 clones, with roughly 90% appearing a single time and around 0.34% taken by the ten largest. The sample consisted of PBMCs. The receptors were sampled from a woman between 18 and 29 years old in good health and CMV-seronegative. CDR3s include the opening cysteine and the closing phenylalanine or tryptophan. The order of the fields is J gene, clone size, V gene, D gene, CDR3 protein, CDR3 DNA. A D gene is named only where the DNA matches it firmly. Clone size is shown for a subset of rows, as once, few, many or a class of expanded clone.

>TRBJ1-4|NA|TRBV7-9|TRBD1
CASSLALDRGANEKLFF
TGTGCCAGCAGCTTAGCTCTCGACAGGGGGGCCAATGAAAAACTGTTTTTT
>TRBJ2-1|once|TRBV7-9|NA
CASSLDRGSSYNEQFF
TGTGCCAGCAGCTTGGACCGGGGGAGCTCCTACAATGAGCAGTTCTTC
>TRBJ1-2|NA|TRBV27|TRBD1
CASSSSTGGTLYGYTF
TGTGCCAGCAGTTCCTCTACAGGGGGCACTCTCTATGGCTACACCTTC
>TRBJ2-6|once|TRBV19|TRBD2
CASSIAAGAGANVLTF
TGTGCCAGTAGTATAGCTGCGGGAGCTGGGGCCAACGTCCTGACTTTC
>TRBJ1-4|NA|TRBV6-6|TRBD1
CATKGQGALANEKLFF
TGTGCCACAAAGGGCCAGGGGGCTCTAGCTAATGAAAAACTGTTTTTT
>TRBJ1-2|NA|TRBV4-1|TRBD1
CASSQEPGGNYGYTF
TGCGCCAGCAGCCAAGAGCCAGGGGGAAACTATGGCTACACCTTC
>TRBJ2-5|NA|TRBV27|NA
CASSLAAWEETQYF
TGTGCCAGCAGTTTGGCGGCCTGGGAAGAGACCCAGTACTTC
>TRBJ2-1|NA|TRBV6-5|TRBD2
CASSYSSGGPNEQFF
TGTGCCAGCAGTTACTCTAGCGGGGGCCCTAATGAGCAGTTCTTC
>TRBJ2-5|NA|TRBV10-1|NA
CASSDQGQETQYF
TGCGCCAGCAGTGACCAGGGACAAGAGACCCAGTACTTC
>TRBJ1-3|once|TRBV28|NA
CASSFEVSGNTIYF
TGTGCCAGCAGTTTCGAGGTTTCTGGAAACACCATATATTTT
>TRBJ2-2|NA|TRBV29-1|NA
CSVGQGLGELFF
TGCAGCGTTGGTCAGGGTCTGGGGGAGCTGTTTTTT
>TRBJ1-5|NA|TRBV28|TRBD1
CASSYPPGQGGQPQHF
TGTGCCAGCAGTTACCCCCCGGGACAGGGGGGGCAGCCCCAGCATTTT
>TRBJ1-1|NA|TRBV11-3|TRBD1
CASSPGPWTGDTFF
TGTGCCAGCAGCCCCGGGCCCTGGACAGGGGATACTTTCTTT
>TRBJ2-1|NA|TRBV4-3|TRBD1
CASSLSSGQGPEQFF
TGCGCCAGCAGCCTTTCATCGGGACAGGGGCCGGAGCAGTTCTTC
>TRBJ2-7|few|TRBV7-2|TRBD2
CASSLGLAGASYEQYF
TGTGCCAGCAGCTTAGGACTAGCGGGGGCTTCCTACGAGCAGTACTTC
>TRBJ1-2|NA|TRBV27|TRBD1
CASRRQGLRDGYTF
TGTGCCAGCAGAAGACAGGGGCTCCGAGATGGCTACACCTTC
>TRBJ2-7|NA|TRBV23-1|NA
CASSKRSDSPLSYEQYF
TGCGCCAGCAGTAAGAGATCGGACAGTCCTCTCTCCTACGAGCAGTACTTC
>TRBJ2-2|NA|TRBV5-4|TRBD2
CASRTAGGPNGELFF
TGTGCCAGCAGAACCGCGGGGGGGCCGAACGGGGAGCTGTTTTTT
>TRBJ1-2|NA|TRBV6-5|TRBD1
CASSYLGQGNGYTF
TGTGCCAGCAGTTACCTGGGACAGGGAAATGGCTACACCTTC
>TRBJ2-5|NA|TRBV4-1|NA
CASSQEQRDIWNQETQYF
TGCGCCAGCAGCCAAGAGCAGCGGGACATATGGAATCAAGAGACCCAGTACTTC
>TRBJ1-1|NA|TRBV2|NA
CASSGGQGNTEAFF
TGTGCCAGCAGTGGGGGCCAGGGGAACACTGAAGCTTTCTTT
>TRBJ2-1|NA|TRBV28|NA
CASSPLRGPYNEQFF
TGTGCCAGCAGCCCCCTGCGGGGCCCCTACAATGAGCAGTTCTTC
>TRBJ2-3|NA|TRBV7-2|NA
CASSFLDTQYF
TGTGCCAGCAGCTTCCTGGATACGCAGTATTTT
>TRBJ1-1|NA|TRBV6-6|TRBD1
CASRYRGEAFF
TGTGCCAGCAGATACAGGGGAGAAGCTTTCTTT
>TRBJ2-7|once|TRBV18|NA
CASSLSEDYEQYF
TGTGCCAGCTCACTCAGTGAGGACTACGAGCAGTACTTC
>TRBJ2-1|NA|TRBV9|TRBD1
CASSVEGANEQFF
TGTGCCAGCAGCGTAGAGGGGGCCAATGAGCAGTTCTTC
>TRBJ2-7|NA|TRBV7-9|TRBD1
CASSPPQGVSSYEQYF
TGTGCCAGCAGCCCGCCCCAGGGGGTAAGCTCCTACGAGCAGTACTTC
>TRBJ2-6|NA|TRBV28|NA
CASRRTRGTGANVLTF
TGTGCCAGCAGGCGGACCAGGGGAACTGGGGCCAACGTCCTGACTTTC
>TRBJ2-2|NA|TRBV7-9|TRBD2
CASSLGVAGVTGELFF
TGTGCCAGCAGCTTAGGGGTAGCGGGAGTCACCGGGGAGCTGTTTTTT
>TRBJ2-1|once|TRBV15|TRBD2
CATSSVTGTRGYNEQFF
TGTGCCACCAGCAGTGTCACCGGGACTAGGGGCTACAATGAGCAGTTCTTC
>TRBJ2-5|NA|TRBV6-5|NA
CASSLASQETQYF
TGTGCCAGCAGTCTAGCCAGCCAAGAGACCCAGTACTTC
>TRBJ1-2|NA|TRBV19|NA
CASIVRGSLKYGYTF
TGTGCCAGTATTGTCAGGGGATCGCTGAAGTATGGCTACACCTTC
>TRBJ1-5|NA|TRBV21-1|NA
CASSLTQHF
TGTGCCAGCAGCCTTACCCAGCATTTT
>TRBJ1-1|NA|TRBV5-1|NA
CASSFYGLTANTEAFF
TGCGCCAGCAGCTTTTACGGTTTGACAGCTAACACTGAAGCTTTCTTT
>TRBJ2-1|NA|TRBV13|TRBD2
CASSDWTSGGVGEQFF
TGTGCCAGCAGCGACTGGACTAGCGGGGGGGTCGGTGAGCAGTTCTTC
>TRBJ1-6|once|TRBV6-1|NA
CASSARDNSPLHF
TGTGCCAGCAGTGCGCGAGATAATTCACCCCTCCACTTT
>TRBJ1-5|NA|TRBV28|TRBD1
CASRDRADQPQHF
TGTGCCAGCAGAGACAGGGCCGATCAGCCCCAGCATTTT
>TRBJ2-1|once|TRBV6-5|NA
CASSYEGPKINNEQFF
TGTGCCAGCAGTTACGAGGGCCCAAAGATAAACAATGAGCAGTTCTTC
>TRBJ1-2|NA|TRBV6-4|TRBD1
CASSADRGNYGYTF
TGTGCCAGCAGTGCGGACAGGGGGAACTATGGCTACACCTTC
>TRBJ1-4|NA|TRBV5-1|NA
CASSEDIATNEKLFF
TGCGCCAGCAGCGAAGACATTGCAACTAATGAAAAACTGTTTTTT
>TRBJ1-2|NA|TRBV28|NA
CATTRVGNYGYTF
TGTGCCACCACCAGGGTGGGTAACTATGGCTACACCTTC
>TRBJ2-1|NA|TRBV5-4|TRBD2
CASSPGTSGSYNEQFF
TGTGCCAGCAGCCCAGGGACTAGCGGGAGCTACAATGAGCAGTTCTTC
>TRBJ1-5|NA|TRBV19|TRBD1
CASRRDSLNYQPQHF
TGTGCCAGTAGAAGGGACAGCCTGAATTATCAGCCCCAGCATTTT
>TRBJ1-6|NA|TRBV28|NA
CASTTAYNSPLHF
TGTGCCAGCACCACGGCCTATAATTCACCCCTCCACTTT
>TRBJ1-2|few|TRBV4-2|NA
CASSQDSAGNYGYTF
TGTGCCAGCAGCCAAGATTCAGCCGGGAACTATGGCTACACCTTC
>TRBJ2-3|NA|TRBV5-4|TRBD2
CASRRAGGPPDTQYF
TGTGCCAGCAGAAGAGCGGGGGGACCACCAGATACGCAGTATTTT
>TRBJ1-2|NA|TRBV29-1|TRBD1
CSVENRDRYYGYTF
TGCAGCGTTGAGAACCGGGACAGGTACTATGGCTACACCTTC
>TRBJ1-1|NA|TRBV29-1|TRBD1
CSGIGTGHLNTEAFF
TGCAGCGGAATCGGGACAGGGCATTTAAACACTGAAGCTTTCTTT
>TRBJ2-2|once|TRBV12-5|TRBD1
CASAKDRATGELFF
TGTGCTAGTGCCAAGGACAGGGCAACCGGGGAGCTGTTTTTT
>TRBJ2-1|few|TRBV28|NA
CASSLHRGTISYNEQFF
TGTGCCAGCAGTCTCCACCGGGGTACTATCTCCTACAATGAGCAGTTCTTC
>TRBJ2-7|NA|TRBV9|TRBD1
CASSAFPTGEVEQYF
TGTGCCAGCAGCGCCTTCCCGACAGGGGAGGTCGAGCAGTACTTC
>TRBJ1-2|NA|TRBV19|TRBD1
CASNTPWTGSNYGYTF
TGTGCCAGTAACACCCCGTGGACAGGGAGTAACTATGGCTACACCTTC
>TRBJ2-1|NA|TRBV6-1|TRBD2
CASSGTSASYNEQFF
TGTGCCAGCAGTGGGACTAGCGCCTCCTACAATGAGCAGTTCTTC
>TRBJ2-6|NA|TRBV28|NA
CASSFPKAGGANVLTF
TGTGCCAGCAGTTTTCCCAAGGCGGGGGGGGCCAACGTCCTGACTTTC